This TCR beta chain was observed in a study of T cells after yellow fever vaccination. Template switching by 5'RACE produced TCR cDNA, adding a universal primer site and UMIs. TCRdb redid the calling of the 5' RACE reads with MiXCR, one entry per CDR3 protein. This repertoire shows nearly 350,000 distinct CDR3 sequences, roughly 8.3% found once; its top ten account for about 16%. This clonotype appeared a few times. Germline V gives CDR1 MDHEN, CDR2 SYDVKM. Trimming took off 8 bases at V and 0 bases at J, with 4 bases between the two ends. The CDR3 is 11 residues long. The chain has TRBV28 and TRBJ1-1; D not resolved. The material was PBMCs, obtained 45 days after the first yellow fever vaccination. This clonotype was obtained from a man younger than 30 who received the YFV17D yellow fever vaccine. CDR3 nucleotide sequence: TGTGCCAGCTTTCTGAACACTGAAGCTTTCTTT. Translating gives CASFLNTEAFF.